The 13 T cell receptor beta chains in this list originate from one sample, sequenced in a study of blood T cell repertoires in COVID-19. Libraries were prepared by immunoSEQ multiplex PCR; TCRdb keeps only in-frame clonotypes and omits some of them. The sample contains about 98,000 clones, 65% to 90% of which appear only once. The sample was peripheral blood. The receptors originated from a man in his 70s with active or convalescent COVID-19.

This sequence joins TRBV4-3 and TRBJ2-5, with TRBD2 matching over 7 bases. The V and J ends lost 3 bases and 5 bases, in that order; junction bases with no gene match: 9. The CDR3 is made up of 15 amino acids. Germline assignment: CDR1 LGHNA and CDR2 YSLEER. DNA of the CDR3: TGCGCCAGCAGCCACCAGATGGGGGGGAGGGAGACCCAGTACTTC. It specifies CASSHQMGGRETQYF.

The chain combines TRBV5-5 with TRBJ2-7; 9 bases are a match to TRBD1. CDR3 length equals 14 residues. Germline CDR1 SGHKS, CDR2 YYEKEE (reference sequence). The V and J ends lost 4 bases and 1 base, in that order; junction bases with no gene match: 3. In DNA form, the CDR3 reads TGTGCCAGCAGCCTGGGACAGGGATCCTACGAGCAGTACTTC. Protein sequence: CASSLGQGSYEQYF.

Note on this clone: Other DNA sequences in this specimen translate into the identical CDR3. The rearrangement joins TRBV29-1 to TRBJ2-3; possible D gene TRBD2, 6 bases. With 3 bases removed from V and 6 bases from J, the gap between germline ends came to 16 bases. Per germline, CDR1 SQVTM and CDR2 ANQGSEA. The CDR3 spans 14 residues. CDR3 protein: CSVDGLGGADTQYF. For the CDR3, the DNA is TGCAGCGTTGATGGCTTGGGCGGGGCCGATACGCAGTATTTT.

V is TRBV11-3 and J is TRBJ2-1, with a tentative D call TRBD1 (6 bases). The CDR3 loop spans 15 amino acids. From germline, CDR1 is SGHNT and CDR2 YENEEA. Trimming pared 1 base from V and 4 bases from J, leaving 11 bases between. The CDR3 loop is CASSLAYQGYNEQFF. The CDR3 region has the DNA TGTGCCAGCAGCTTAGCGTACCAGGGGTACAATGAGCAGTTCTTC.

The chain uses TRBV7-2 and TRBJ1-5; TRBD1 might be the D (6 bases). CDR3 size: 15 residues. CDR1 SGHTA and CDR2 FQGNSA come from the germline V gene. V lost 0 bases, J lost 7 bases, and 13 bases lay in between. CDR3 loop: CASSLAQGFGQPQHF. In DNA form, the CDR3 reads TGTGCCAGCAGCTTAGCCCAGGGGTTCGGGCAGCCCCAGCATTTT.

The chain recombines TRBV14 with TRBJ2-3; 8 bases align to TRBD1. Germline CDR1 and CDR2: SGHDN and FVKESK. The CDR3 sequence is 15 residues long. After removal of 4 bases from V and 2 bases from J, the junction contained 5 bases not matched to a gene. CDR3 residues: CASSLTGGYTDTQYF. As DNA, the CDR3 is TGTGCCAGCAGCCTTACAGGGGGGTACACAGATACGCAGTATTTT.

J is TRBJ2-1 and V is TRBV19; a possible D gene is TRBD2 (6 bases). The CDR3 contains 16 residues. Per germline, CDR1 LNHDA and CDR2 SQIVND (reference sequence). Trimming stripped 5 bases from V and 5 bases from J, with 19 bases between. The CDR3 DNA follows: TGTGCCAGTAGTGCCCGGGCGGGGACTGGTAACAATGAGCAGTTCTTC. This sequence encodes CASSARAGTGNNEQFF.

This sequence joins TRBV6-5 and TRBJ1-4, with unresolved D. The CDR3 covers 13 residues. The V and J ends lost 2 bases and 7 bases respectively, with 8 bases between them. Germline CDR1 is MNHEY and CDR2 is SVGAGI. Here the CDR3 reads CASSYAPTEKLFF. The CDR3 DNA reads TGTGCCAGCAGTTACGCTCCTACTGAAAAACTGTTTTTT.

V and J are TRBV11-2 and TRBJ1-3; weak D call: TRBD1 (5 bases). V lost 0 bases and J 0 bases, leaving 9 bases between the germline ends. Germline V gene sequence: CDR1 SGHAT, CDR2 FQNNGV. The CDR3 totals 16 residues. In DNA, the CDR3 is TGTGCCAGCAGCTTAGAAGGACATATCTCTGGAAACACCATATATTTT. Protein sequence: CASSLEGHISGNTIYF.

The V gene is TRBV5-1, the J gene TRBJ1-5, with D unclear. The V gene's germline CDR1 is SGHRS and CDR2 YFSETQ. V lost 4 bases and J lost 1, with 9 bases in between. The CDR3 contains 14 residues. The CDR3 nucleotides read TGCGCCAGCAGCCTTGCCGGGAGCAATCAGCCCCAGCATTTT. This encodes CASSLAGSNQPQHF.

This clone was observed a handful of times. J is TRBJ1-5 and V is TRBV6-5, with TRBD1 as a possible D gene (5 bases). V lost 7 bases to trimming and J lost 3 bases, with 10 bases between them. Germline lookup yields CDR1 MNHEY and CDR2 SVGAGI. The CDR3 is 13 residues long. The CDR3 DNA is TGTGCCAGCACCCAGGGCCTCAATCAGCCCCAGCATTTT. This codes for CASTQGLNQPQHF.

The V and J genes are TRBV6-5 and TRBJ1-4, with no clear D. V lost 8 bases to trimming and J lost 5 bases, with 6 bases between them. This CDR3 is built from 11 residues. Per germline, CDR1 MNHEY and CDR2 SVGAGI. In DNA, the CDR3 is TGTGCCAGCGGGCTGAATGAAAAACTGTTTTTT. It translates to CASGLNEKLFF.

The chain is built from TRBV14 and TRBJ2-5, with 11 bases lining up with TRBD2. The CDR3 has 16 residues. With V trimmed by 2 bases and J by 6 bases, 8 bases remained unmatched. CDR1 is SGHDN and CDR2 is FVKESK in the germline V gene. For the CDR3, the DNA is TGTGCCAGCAGCCAACGACTAGCGGGGCTGGAGCAGACCCAGTACTTC. Translated: CASSQRLAGLEQTQYF. The variable domain in full, completed from reference TRBV14 and TRBJ2-5, reads EAGVTQFPSHSVIEKGQTVTLRCDPISGHDNLYWYRRVMGKEIKFLLHFVKESKQDESGMPNNRFLAERTGGTYSTLKVQPAELEDSGVYFCASSQRLAGLEQTQYFGPGTRLLVL.